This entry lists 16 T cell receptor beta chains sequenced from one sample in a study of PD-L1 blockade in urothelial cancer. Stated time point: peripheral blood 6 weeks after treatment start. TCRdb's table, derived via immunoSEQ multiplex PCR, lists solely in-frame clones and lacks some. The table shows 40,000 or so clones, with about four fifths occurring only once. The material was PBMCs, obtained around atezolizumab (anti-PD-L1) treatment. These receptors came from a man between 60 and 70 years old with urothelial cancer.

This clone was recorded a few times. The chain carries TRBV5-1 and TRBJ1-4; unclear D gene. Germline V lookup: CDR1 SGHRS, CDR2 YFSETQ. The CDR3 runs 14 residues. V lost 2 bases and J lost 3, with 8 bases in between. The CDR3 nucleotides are TGCGCCAGCAGCTTAAACGGAGCTAATGAAAAACTGTTTTTT. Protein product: CASSLNGANEKLFF.

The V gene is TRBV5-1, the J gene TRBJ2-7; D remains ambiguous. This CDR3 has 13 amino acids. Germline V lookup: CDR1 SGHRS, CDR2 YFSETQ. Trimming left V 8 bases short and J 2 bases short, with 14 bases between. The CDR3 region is CARPAWQAYEQYF. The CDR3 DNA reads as TGCGCCAGACCTGCGTGGCAGGCCTACGAGCAGTACTTC.

CDR3 in amino acids: CASIPMGRPYEQYF. In nucleotides, the CDR3 is TGTGCCAGCATCCCGATGGGCAGGCCGTACGAGCAGTACTTC. V usage is TRBV27 and J usage is TRBJ2-7; D not certain. The CDR3 runs 14 residues. Germline assignment: CDR1 MNHEY and CDR2 SMNVEV (reference sequence). Trimming cost V 7 bases and J 4 bases, with 17 bases left between them.

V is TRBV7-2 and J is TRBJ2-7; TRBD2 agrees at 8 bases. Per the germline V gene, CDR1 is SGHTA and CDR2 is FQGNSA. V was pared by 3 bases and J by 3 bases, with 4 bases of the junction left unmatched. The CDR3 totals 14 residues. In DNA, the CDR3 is TGTGCCAGCAGCTTGAGCGGGAGTATCTACGAGCAGTACTTC. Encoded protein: CASSLSGSIYEQYF.

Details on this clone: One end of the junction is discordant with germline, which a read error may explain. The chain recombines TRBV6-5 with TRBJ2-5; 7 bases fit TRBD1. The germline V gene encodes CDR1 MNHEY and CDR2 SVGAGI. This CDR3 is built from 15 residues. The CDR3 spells CASNYRGRGQETQYF. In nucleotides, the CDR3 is TGTGCCAGCAATTACAGGGGAAGGGGGCAAGAGACCCAGTACTTC.

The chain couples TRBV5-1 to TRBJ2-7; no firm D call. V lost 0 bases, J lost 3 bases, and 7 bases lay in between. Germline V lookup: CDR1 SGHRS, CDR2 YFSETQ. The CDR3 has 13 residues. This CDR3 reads CASSLDSIYEQYF. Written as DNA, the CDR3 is TGCGCCAGCAGCTTGGACAGCATCTACGAGCAGTACTTC.

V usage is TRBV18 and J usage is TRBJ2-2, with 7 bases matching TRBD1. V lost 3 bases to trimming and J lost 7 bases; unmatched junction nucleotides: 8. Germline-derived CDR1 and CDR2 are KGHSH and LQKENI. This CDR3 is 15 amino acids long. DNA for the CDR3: TGTGCCAGCTCACCTCGACAGGGTTGGAGCGGGGAGCTGTTTTTT. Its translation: CASSPRQGWSGELFF.

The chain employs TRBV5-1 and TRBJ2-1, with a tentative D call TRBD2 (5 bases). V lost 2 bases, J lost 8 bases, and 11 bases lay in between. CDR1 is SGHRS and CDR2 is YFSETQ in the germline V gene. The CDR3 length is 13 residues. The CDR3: CASSLTEGYEQFF. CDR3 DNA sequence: TGCGCCAGCAGCTTAACTGAGGGCTATGAGCAGTTCTTC.

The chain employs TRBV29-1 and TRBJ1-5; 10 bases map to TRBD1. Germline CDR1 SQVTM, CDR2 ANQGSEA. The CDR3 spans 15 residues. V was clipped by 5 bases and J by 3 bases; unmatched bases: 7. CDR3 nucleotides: TGCAGCGTTTTGACGGGACAGGGGAACAATCAGCCCCAGCATTTT. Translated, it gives CSVLTGQGNNQPQHF.

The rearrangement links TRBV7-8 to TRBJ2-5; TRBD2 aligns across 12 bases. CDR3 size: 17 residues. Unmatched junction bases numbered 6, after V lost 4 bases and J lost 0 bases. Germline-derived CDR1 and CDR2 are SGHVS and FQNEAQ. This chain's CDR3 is CASSSTSGGRDQETQYF. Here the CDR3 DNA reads TGTGCCAGCAGCTCGACTAGCGGGGGTAGGGACCAAGAGACCCAGTACTTC.

This CDR3 reads CASSEQSNQPQHF. The DNA of the CDR3 is TGTGCCAGCAGTGAACAGTCCAATCAGCCCCAGCATTTT. This chain uses TRBV6-1 with TRBJ1-5, with D hard to call. The CDR3 extends over 13 amino acids. Between the trimmed V and J ends, which lost 2 bases and 3 bases, there was a span of 5 bases. Germline values: CDR1 MNHNS, CDR2 SASEGT.

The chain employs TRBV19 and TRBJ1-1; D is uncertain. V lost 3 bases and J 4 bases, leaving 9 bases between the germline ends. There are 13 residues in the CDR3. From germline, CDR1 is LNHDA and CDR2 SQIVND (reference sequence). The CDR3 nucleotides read TGTGCCAGTAGTATGACGGGAGTCACTGAAGCTTTCTTT. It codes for CASSMTGVTEAFF.

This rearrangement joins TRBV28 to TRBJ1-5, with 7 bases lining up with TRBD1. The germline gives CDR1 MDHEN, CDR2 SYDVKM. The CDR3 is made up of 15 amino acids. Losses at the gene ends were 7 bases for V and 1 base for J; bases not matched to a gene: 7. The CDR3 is CASTWNRGSNQPQHF. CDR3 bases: TGTGCCAGCACCTGGAACAGGGGAAGCAATCAGCCCCAGCATTTT.

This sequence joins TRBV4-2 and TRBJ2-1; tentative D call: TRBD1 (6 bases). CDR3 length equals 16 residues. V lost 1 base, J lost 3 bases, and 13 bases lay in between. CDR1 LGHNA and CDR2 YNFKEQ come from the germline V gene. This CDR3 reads CASSQVRRGNYNEQFF. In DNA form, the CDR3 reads TGTGCCAGCAGCCAAGTCCGCAGGGGCAACTACAATGAGCAGTTCTTC.

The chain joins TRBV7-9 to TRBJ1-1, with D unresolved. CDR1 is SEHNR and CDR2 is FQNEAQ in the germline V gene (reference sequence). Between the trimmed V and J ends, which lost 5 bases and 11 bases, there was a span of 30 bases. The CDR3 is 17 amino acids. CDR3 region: CASSPQIILPTGTGAFF. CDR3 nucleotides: TGTGCCAGCAGCCCCCAGATAATACTGCCGACGGGAACGGGGGCTTTCTTT.

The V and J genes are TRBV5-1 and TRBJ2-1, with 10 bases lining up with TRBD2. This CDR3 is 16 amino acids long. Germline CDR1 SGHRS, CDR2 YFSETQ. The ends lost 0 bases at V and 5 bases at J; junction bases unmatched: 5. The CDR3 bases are TGCGCCAGCAGCTTGGTGGTAGCGGGGGGAGACAATGAGCAGTTCTTC. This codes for CASSLVVAGGDNEQFF.